Presented here are 21 T cell receptor beta chains from one specimen sequenced in a study of blood T cells in healthy people across ages. The authors ran a second PCR of 7 to 11 cycles using a sample-barcoded 5' primer and a J-beta primer mix. TCRdb independently ran MiXCR on the 5' RACE reads; one entry per CDR3 protein. The repertoire holds hundreds of thousands of distinct CDR3 sequences, with about 20% as singletons. The sequencing input was blood. The origin of the receptors is a man aged 65 to 85 in good health.

In the case of this clonotype: Since a much larger clone is just one base distant, this may be a read error. DNA of the CDR3: TGTGCCAGCAGCCAAGATTGGCAGACCCAGTACTTC. It specifies CASSQDWQTQYF. The chain links TRBV3-1 to TRBJ2-1, with D uncertain. The J call is in doubt because the DNA end fits TRBJ2-5 better. The CDR3 is 12 residues long. Germline CDR1 and CDR2: LGHDT and YNNKEL (reference sequence).

Only a few counts were recorded for this clonotype. The chain employs TRBV20-1 and TRBJ2-5; no reliable D call. The J call is in doubt because the DNA end fits TRBJ2-7 better. Germline V gene sequence: CDR1 DFQATT, CDR2 SNEGSKA (reference sequence). The CDR3 consists of 11 residues. Here the CDR3 reads CSAAGAYEQYF. The CDR3 DNA reads TGCAGTGCTGCCGGCGCCTACGAGCAGTACTTC.

In this sample, this clonotype turned up many times. The rearrangement joins TRBV12-3 or TRBV12-4 to TRBJ2-7; no clear D gene. The CDR3 has 14 amino acids. The V end lost 3 bases, the J end lost 5 bases, and 14 bases lay between the germline ends. In DNA, the CDR3 is TGTGCCAGCAGTTTGAAGCCAGACTGGCACGAGCAGTACTTC. Protein: CASSLKPDWHEQYF.

The V gene is TRBV20-1, the J gene TRBJ2-1; a possible D gene is TRBD2 (7 bases). The V and J ends lost 2 bases and 7 bases respectively, with 15 bases between them. This CDR3 region has 14 residues. The germline V gene encodes CDR1 DFQATT and CDR2 SNEGSKA (reference sequence). CDR3 sequence (DNA): TGCAGTGCTAGACAAGGGGGGGCGCGGAATGAGCAGTTCTTC. Amino acids: CSARQGGARNEQFF.

The chain employs TRBV9 and TRBJ2-5; 9 positions agree with TRBD2. The J call may be incorrect, as the DNA end agrees better with TRBJ2-7. Germline CDR1 SGDLS, CDR2 YYNGEE. The CDR3 is 14 amino acids. The CDR3, as DNA: TGTGCCAGCACCTATGGGGCTAGCGGGGACGAGCAGTACGTC. Its translation is CASTYGASGDEQYV.

This clonotype was counted ten times or more. V is TRBV4-3 and J is TRBJ2-5, with 10 bases matching TRBD2. Germline V gene sequence: CDR1 LGHNA, CDR2 YSLEER. V trimming: 1 base; J trimming: 5 bases; junction bases outside the gene matches: 7. The CDR3 is 16 residues long. CDR3 coding DNA: TGCGCCAGCAGCCAAGGTCTAGCGGGAGCTTCCGAGACCCAGTACTTC. It encodes CASSQGLAGASETQYF.

This clonotype was counted between two and nine times. The chain joins TRBV5-1 to TRBJ2-1; 9 bases align to TRBD1. CDR3 length: 15 amino acids. V was pared by 4 bases and J by 6 bases, with 8 bases of the junction left unmatched. The germline V gene has CDR1 SGHRS and CDR2 YFSETQ. The CDR3 bases are TGCGCCAGCAGCCCCGCTGGACAGGGGTTCAATGAGCAGTTCTTC. Translated, it gives CASSPAGQGFNEQFF.

The chain couples TRBV12-3 or TRBV12-4 to TRBJ2-3, with D possibly being TRBD2 (6 bases). The CDR3 is 18 amino acids. The ends were cut back, 4 bases at V and 0 bases at J, with 20 bases in the middle. The CDR3 reads CASSSWALLATSTDTQYF. The CDR3 region has the DNA TGTGCCAGCAGTTCGTGGGCCCTACTAGCCACAAGCACAGATACGCAGTATTTT.

V is TRBV5-1 and J is TRBJ2-3; 9 nucleotides agree with TRBD2. Germline V CDR1 and CDR2: SGHRS, YFSETQ. CDR3 length: 16 amino acids. The V and J ends lost 2 bases and 6 bases, in that order; junction bases with no gene match: 10. CDR3 region: CASSLTTGTSPDTQYF. As DNA, the CDR3 is TGCGCCAGCAGCTTAACTACCGGGACTAGCCCCGATACGCAGTATTTT.

V is TRBV30 and J is TRBJ1-6; 7 nucleotides agree with TRBD1. This CDR3 comprises 13 residues. The V and J ends lost 2 bases and 7 bases, in that order; junction bases with no gene match: 2. Germline CDR1 GTSNPN, CDR2 SVGIG (reference sequence). CDR3 region: CAWSWTGNSPLHF. DNA for the CDR3: TGTGCCTGGAGTTGGACAGGAAATTCACCCCTCCACTTT.

The genes are TRBV15 and TRBJ1-6; tentatively, D is TRBD1 (5 bases). Per the germline V gene, CDR1 is LNHNV and CDR2 is YYDKDF (reference sequence). This CDR3 is built from 16 residues. The ends were cut back, 3 bases at V and 2 bases at J, with 11 bases in the middle. The CDR3 loop reads CATSSRVDAYNSPLHF. The CDR3 DNA reads as TGTGCCACCAGCAGCAGGGTAGACGCCTATAATTCACCCCTCCACTTT.

This chain links TRBV29-1 with TRBJ1-1, with D possibly TRBD1 on 6 matching bases. CDR1 and CDR2 from the germline V gene are SQVTM and ANQGSEA. This CDR3 contains 13 residues. Trimming left V 4 bases short and J 1 base short, with 10 bases between. In DNA, the CDR3 is TGCAGCGTTGGGCAGGGGCCGAACACTGAAGCTTTCTTT. Its translation is CSVGQGPNTEAFF.

V is TRBV18 and J is TRBJ1-1; 8 bases align to TRBD1. V dropped 2 bases and J dropped 6; count of bases not matched to a gene: 8. Germline lookup yields CDR1 KGHSH and CDR2 LQKENI. The CDR3 spans 15 residues. The CDR3 coding sequence is TGTGCCAGCTCACCAATGGCAGGGGGCCGGGCTGAAGCTTTCTTT. Its protein is CASSPMAGGRAEAFF.

This chain uses TRBV3-1 with TRBJ2-1; D gene uncertain. The DNA end is a closer match to TRBJ2-7, so the J assignment may be wrong. CDR3 length: 14 residues. Germline V gene data show CDR1 as LGHDT and CDR2 as YNNKEL (reference sequence). The CDR3 protein is CASSQESRYYEQYF. The CDR3 nucleotides read TGTGCCAGCAGCCAAGAGAGCAGATACTACGAGCAGTACTTC.

The rearrangement joins TRBV7-9 to TRBJ2-1; D call uncertain. This CDR3 comprises 15 residues. V was cut by 3 bases and J by 5 bases, with 14 bases left in between. Germline CDR1 and CDR2: SEHNR and FQNEAQ (reference sequence). CDR3 sequence (DNA): TGTGCCAGCAGCTTCCATGACCCCCCGAACAATGAGCAGTTCTTC. It encodes CASSFHDPPNNEQFF.

The V gene is TRBV29-1, the J gene TRBJ2-7; D is unresolved. V was pared by 6 bases and J by 6 bases, with 18 bases between. The germline V gene has CDR1 SQVTM and CDR2 ANQGSEA. The CDR3 extends over 13 amino acids. CDR3 DNA: TGCAGCGTATGGACGGCCTTCGAGGTCGAGCAGTACTTC. It yields the protein CSVWTAFEVEQYF.

The chain carries TRBV7-2 and TRBJ2-7, with D perhaps TRBD2 (5 bases). The length of the CDR3 is 12 residues. The V and J ends lost 5 bases and 7 bases respectively, with 12 bases between them. Germline V gene lookup returns CDR1 SGHTA and CDR2 FQGNSA. The CDR3 region is CASSPLPGEQYF. DNA for the CDR3: TGTGCCAGCAGCCCTCTGCCGGGGGAGCAGTACTTC.

The rearrangement links TRBV20-1 to TRBJ2-7; D uncertain. Germline V gene data show CDR1 as DFQATT and CDR2 as SNEGSKA (reference sequence). This CDR3 comprises 11 residues. This chain's CDR3 is CSADDSYEQYF. CDR3 sequence (DNA): TGCAGCGCGGATGACTCCTACGAGCAGTACTTC.

The table lists this clonotype with a few counts. This chain joins TRBV6-1 and TRBJ1-5; D might be TRBD1 (6 bases). V shed 4 bases and J shed 6 bases, with 16 bases lying between them. The CDR3 runs to 15 residues. The germline V gene encodes CDR1 MNHNS and CDR2 SASEGT. CDR3 loop: CASSVMDGGLQPQHF. The CDR3 bases are TGTGCCAGCAGTGTAATGGACGGGGGGCTTCAGCCCCAGCATTTT.

The count of this clonotype is one. The CDR3 loop reads CASSSRGVRWYGYTF. The CDR3 DNA follows: TGTGCCAGCAGCTCACGTGGGGTGCGTTGGTATGGCTACACCTTC. This chain links TRBV21-1 with TRBJ1-2. TRBV21-1 corresponds to a pseudogene. The CDR3 sequence is 15 residues long.

J is TRBJ1-1 and V is TRBV12-3 or TRBV12-4; D remains ambiguous. CDR3 length equals 14 residues. V was pared by 7 bases and J by 0 bases, with 12 bases between. CDR3 in amino acids: CASTRIGLNTEAFF. CDR3 DNA: TGTGCCAGCACTAGAATCGGGTTGAACACTGAAGCTTTCTTT.